A few counts support the clone carrying this T cell receptor (beta chain). The target antigen is unknown. This sample is drawn from a study of blood T cells in healthy people across ages. General study findings and limits: Naive CD4+ cells and diversity were both higher in long-lived donors than in aged donors.

For the second PCR, which ran for 7 to 11 cycles, a sample-barcoded 5' primer and a J-beta primer mix were used. Via MiXCR, TCRdb re-called the 5' RACE reads, giving one row per CDR3 protein. The sample lists around 1.5 million distinct CDR3 sequences, 30% to 40% occurring once. The trim removed 5 bases at V and 2 bases at J, leaving 10 bases unmatched. Germline CDR1 and CDR2: SGHAT and FQNNGV. The CDR3 sequence is 17 residues long. The J gene is TRBJ2-3, the V gene TRBV11-2; 10 nucleotides match TRBD2. The TCR comes from a woman aged 25-40 years in good health. The sequenced material came from blood. The CDR3 spells CASSPYRTSGPTDTQYF. The CDR3 bases are TGTGCCAGCAGCCCTTATCGGACTAGCGGCCCCACAGATACGCAGTATTTT.